The 10 T cell receptor beta chains below were found in one sample sequenced in a study of cytomegalovirus exposure and HLA in healthy donors. 13 Jbeta primers and 60 Vbeta primers were used for the PCR. Measured with immunoSEQ multiplex PCR; TCRdb has only the in-frame clones, and not every one. In the table there are under 110,000 clones, more than 80% of which are singletons. Sequencing input: PBMCs. Receptors were obtained from a man aged 25-45 years in good health and CMV-seronegative.

The chain combines TRBV6-5 with TRBJ2-7; unclear D gene. CDR1 and CDR2 from the germline V gene are MNHEY and SVGAGI. V gave up 6 bases and J gave up 6 bases, with 12 bases separating them. This CDR3 region has 12 residues. CDR3 region: CASSFLRGEQYF. Here the CDR3 DNA reads TGTGCCAGCAGCTTTTTGCGTGGCGAGCAGTACTTC.

The J gene is TRBJ1-5, the V gene TRBV2; 10 positions agree with TRBD1. Germline V gene data show CDR1 as SNHLY and CDR2 as FYNNEI. J gave up 6 bases and V 7 bases, and 6 bases lay outside the gene matches. This CDR3 spans 14 amino acids. CDR3 DNA sequence: TGTGCCAGCACCGAGGGACAGGGGCCTCAGCCCCAGCATTTT. It encodes CASTEGQGPQPQHF.

The chain joins TRBV2 to TRBJ2-3; 10 positions match TRBD2. Germline lookup yields CDR1 SNHLY and CDR2 FYNNEI. This CDR3 spans 15 amino acids. With 4 bases clipped from V and 1 base from J, the junction kept 2 bases outside the gene matches. This chain's CDR3 is CASSVLAGGTDTQYF. Written as DNA, the CDR3 is TGTGCCAGCAGTGTGCTAGCGGGGGGCACAGATACGCAGTATTTT.

V and J are TRBV27 and TRBJ2-3; no clear D gene. In germline, CDR1 is MNHEY, CDR2 SMNVEV (reference sequence). Trimming pared 5 bases from V and 4 bases from J, leaving 19 bases between. CDR3 length equals 16 residues. In nucleotides, the CDR3 is TGTGCCAGCAGTCCTAGATCGCTGCTTCGTGCAGATACGCAGTATTTT. This gives the protein CASSPRSLLRADTQYF.

The chain has TRBV7-8 and TRBJ2-7, with no clear D. Deletions cut 2 bases from V and 2 bases from J, with 7 bases between. This CDR3 is 13 amino acids long. Germline V gives CDR1 SGHVS, CDR2 FQNEAQ. In DNA form, the CDR3 reads TGTGCCAGCAGCTTACGCGGAACCTACGAGCAGTACTTC. Translation: CASSLRGTYEQYF.

This clone appeared a single time. The rearrangement joins TRBV6-5 to TRBJ1-4; a weak D match, TRBD1 (6 bases). V lost 10 bases and J lost 7, with 19 bases in between. The germline V gene encodes CDR1 MNHEY and CDR2 SVGAGI. The CDR3 covers 14 residues. This CDR3 reads CATYAQGKREKLFF. The CDR3 DNA follows: TGTGCCACTTATGCGCAGGGGAAACGTGAAAAACTGTTTTTT.

V usage is TRBV27 and J usage is TRBJ2-1; TRBD2 aligns across 9 bases. With 7 bases clipped from V and 4 bases from J, the junction kept 5 bases outside the gene matches. The CDR3 loop spans 14 amino acids. Germline V CDR1 and CDR2: MNHEY, SMNVEV (reference sequence). CDR3 in DNA: TGTGCCAGCAATTCAGCGGGAGGATACAATGAGCAGTTCTTC. Translating gives CASNSAGGYNEQFF.

This sequence joins TRBV5-1 and TRBJ2-2; 9 nucleotides align to TRBD1. This CDR3 is 15 amino acids long. J was trimmed by 7 bases and V by 0 bases; bases with no gene match: 4. From germline, CDR1 is SGHRS and CDR2 YFSETQ. CDR3 sequence (DNA): TGCGCCAGCAGCTTGGACAGGGGGCTTGGCGGGGAGCTGTTTTTT. This translates into CASSLDRGLGGELFF.

The chain couples TRBV5-1 to TRBJ2-3; D ambiguous. CDR3 length: 13 residues. Germline values: CDR1 SGHRS, CDR2 YFSETQ. V was shortened by 4 bases and J by 9 bases, with 15 bases between the two germline ends. CDR3 bases: TGCGCCAGCAGCACCCGAACCCTGAGAACGCAGTATTTT. This codes for CASSTRTLRTQYF.

V gene TRBV11-2 combines with J gene TRBJ1-2; D unclear. Germline CDR1 SGHAT, CDR2 FQNNGV. V dropped 1 base and J dropped 8 bases, with 14 bases sitting between them. The length of the CDR3 is 14 residues. CDR3 residues: CASSLVSGVKGYTF. In nucleotides, the CDR3 is TGTGCCAGCAGCTTAGTTTCCGGGGTTAAAGGCTACACCTTC.